The rows below give T cell receptor beta chains drawn from one sample of a study of T cell responses to AZD1222 COVID-19 vaccine. The repertoire was sequenced with immunoSEQ multiplex PCR; TCRdb's copy has only in-frame clones and lacks some. The sample holds approximately 82,000 clones, 85% seen once. The sample in question was peripheral blood, obtained on day 0 of AZD1222 vaccination. The receptor set was obtained from an adult in good health. CDR3s include the opening cysteine and the closing phenylalanine or tryptophan. D genes are given only for firm matches. Clone size, where shown, is once, few, many, or a class for clones that have expanded.

j_call clone_size v_call cdr3_length d_call cdr3_aa cdr3_nt
TRBJ1-1 . TRBV7-2 14 TRBD1 CASSSYRGDTEAFF TGTGCCAGCAGCTCCTACAGGGGAGACACTGAAGCTTTCTTT
TRBJ2-2 . TRBV6-5 15 TRBD1 CASSTPGQRTGELFF TGTGCCAGCAGTACTCCGGGACAGAGGACCGGGGAGCTGTTTTTT
TRBJ1-1 few TRBV2 14 . CASMGIAENTEAFF TGTGCCAGCATGGGTATTGCAGAGAACACTGAAGCTTTCTTT
TRBJ1-2 . TRBV18 15 . CASSPPEGRFGGYTF TGTGCCAGCTCACCACCGGAGGGAAGGTTCGGGGGCTACACCTTC
TRBJ1-2 . TRBV15 12 . CATSREGWGYTF TGTGCCACCAGCAGAGAGGGGTGGGGCTACACCTTC
TRBJ1-4 . TRBV9 15 . CASSVSGATNEKLFF TGTGCCAGCAGCGTAAGCGGAGCAACTAATGAAAAACTGTTTTTT
TRBJ2-7 . TRBV28 14 TRBD2 CASSTPGLSYEQYF TGTGCCAGCAGTACGCCGGGACTATCCTACGAGCAGTACTTC
TRBJ2-7 . TRBV15 13 . CATSRDRQGEQYF TGTGCCACCAGCAGAGATAGGCAGGGCGAGCAGTACTTC
TRBJ2-2 . TRBV3-1/TRBV3-2 13 . CASSQRRGGELFF TGTGCCAGCAGCCAGAGGCGGGGCGGGGAGCTGTTTTTT
TRBJ2-6 . TRBV20-1 14 . CSATDRSGANVLTF TGCAGTGCTACTGACAGGTCTGGGGCCAACGTCCTGACTTTC
TRBJ1-1 few TRBV27 13 TRBD1 CASHRGGGTEAFF TGTGCCAGCCACAGGGGAGGCGGCACTGAAGCTTTCTTT
TRBJ2-4 . TRBV5-1 15 . CASSFLGSSKNIQYF TGCGCCAGCAGCTTCCTGGGTAGTAGCAAAAACATTCAGTACTTC
TRBJ1-6 . TRBV7-9 13 TRBD1 CASSRGEQGILHF TGTGCCAGCAGCAGGGGGGAACAGGGGATCCTCCACTTT
TRBJ1-2 . TRBV19 14 TRBD1 CASSRDRANYGYTF TGTGCCAGTAGTAGGGACAGGGCGAACTATGGCTACACCTTC
TRBJ2-2 . TRBV18 14 TRBD1 CASSPGQGGGELFF TGTGCCAGCTCTCCAGGACAGGGCGGCGGGGAGCTGTTTTTT
TRBJ2-4 . TRBV7-9 15 TRBD1 CASNGQGIGWDIQYF TGTGCCAGCAATGGACAGGGAATTGGGTGGGACATTCAGTACTTC
TRBJ1-5 . TRBV7-2 19 . CASSWGGAANGGRGPPQHF TGTGCCAGCAGCTGGGGCGGAGCAGCTAACGGGGGCCGTGGTCCGCCCCAGCATTTT
TRBJ1-1 . TRBV6-1 13 . CASSPRENTEAFF TGTGCCAGCAGTCCTCGGGAGAACACTGAAGCTTTCTTT
TRBJ2-1 . TRBV12-3/TRBV12-4 13 . CASSSLGHNEQFF TGTGCCAGCAGTTCTTTGGGTCACAATGAGCAGTTCTTC
TRBJ1-1 . TRBV19 17 TRBD1 CASSISFLDRDLTEAFF TGTGCCAGTAGTATTAGCTTTTTGGACAGGGACCTGACTGAAGCTTTCTTT
TRBJ2-5 . TRBV6-6 12 . CASRYGSETQYF TGTGCCAGCAGGTATGGGTCCGAGACCCAGTACTTC
TRBJ1-3 . TRBV12-3/TRBV12-4 13 . CASGGQARNTIYF TGTGCCAGTGGGGGACAAGCAAGGAACACCATATATTTT
TRBJ1-2 . TRBV2 13 . CASTWTENYGYTF TGTGCCAGCACTTGGACAGAGAACTATGGCTACACCTTC
TRBJ1-1 . TRBV27 14 . CASSFQRGGTEAFF TGTGCCAGCAGTTTCCAACGGGGAGGCACTGAAGCTTTCTTT
TRBJ1-4 . TRBV19 13 . CAVHTGSNEKLFF TGTGCCGTACATACAGGAAGTAATGAAAAACTGTTTTTT
TRBJ1-2 . TRBV4-2 15 . CASSQEGQGMDGYTF TGTGCCAGCAGCCAAGAGGGCCAGGGCATGGATGGCTACACCTTC
TRBJ1-5 . TRBV5-6 15 TRBD1 CASSFWDRDNQPQHF TGTGCCAGCAGCTTTTGGGACAGGGACAATCAGCCCCAGCATTTT
TRBJ1-1 once TRBV6-2/TRBV6-3 12 . CASSYPAGLAFF TGTGCCAGCAGTTACCCCGCAGGGCTAGCTTTCTTT
TRBJ1-2 . TRBV6-5 15 . CASSYVGGAMGGYTF TGTGCCAGCAGTTACGTGGGGGGGGCTATGGGTGGCTACACCTTC